The 28 T cell receptor beta chains below were found in one sample sequenced in a study of blood T cell repertoires in COVID-19. TCRdb keeps only in-frame clones here, not all; method: immunoSEQ multiplex PCR. The sample has 450,000 or so clones, roughly nine tenths seen once. Sequenced sample: peripheral blood. The receptors stem from a man younger than 35 with COVID-19, enrolled during active disease.

This clone was seen just once. CDR3 protein: CASSFGDPYNEQFF. The DNA for the CDR3 is TGCGCCAGCAGCTTCGGTGATCCCTACAATGAGCAGTTCTTC. V gene TRBV5-1 combines with J gene TRBJ2-1; D remains ambiguous. CDR1 is SGHRS and CDR2 is YFSETQ in the germline V gene. V was shortened by 2 bases and J by 2 bases, with 8 bases between the two germline ends. The length of the CDR3 is 14 residues. Using reference TRBV5-1 and TRBJ2-1 for the parts outside the CDR3, the full variable domain is KAGVTQTPRYLIKTRGQQVTLSCSPISGHRSVSWYQQTPGQGLQFLFEYFSETQRNKGNFPGRFSGRQFSNSRSEMNVSTLELGDSALYLCASSFGDPYNEQFFGPGTRLTVL.

The chain joins TRBV2 to TRBJ2-1; TRBD1 is a possible D gene (5 bases). Germline V lookup: CDR1 SNHLY, CDR2 FYNNEI. Trimming took 5 bases from V and 10 from J, leaving 15 bases between them. CDR3 length: 13 amino acids. The CDR3 loop reads CASSSGPSAEQFF. Written as DNA, the CDR3 is TGTGCCAGCAGTTCAGGGCCTTCTGCGGAGCAGTTCTTC.

CDR3 DNA: TGCAGCGTGGGTACGACAGCTGGGACTACCTACAATGAGCAGTTCTTC. Translating gives CSVGTTAGTTYNEQFF. This rearrangement joins TRBV29-1 to TRBJ2-1; 7 bases align to TRBD2. J was trimmed by 2 bases and V by 6 bases; bases with no gene match: 13. The V gene's germline CDR1 is SQVTM and CDR2 ANQGSEA. The length of the CDR3 is 16 residues.

Only one count was recorded for this clone. The chain carries TRBV30 and TRBJ2-1, with 12 bases matching TRBD2. The CDR3 loop spans 18 amino acids. Germline V gene lookup returns CDR1 GTSNPN and CDR2 SVGIG (reference sequence). The V gene end was trimmed by 5 bases and the J gene end by 0 bases; junction bases not matched to a gene: 11. The chain's CDR3 is CAWASGRALSRSYNEQFF. The CDR3 region has the DNA TGTGCCTGGGCTAGCGGGAGGGCCCTTTCCCGCTCCTACAATGAGCAGTTCTTC. Variable domain in full (rest from reference TRBV30 and TRBJ2-1): SQTIHQWPATLVQPVGSPLSLECTVEGTSNPNLYWYRQAAGRGLQLLFYSVGIGQISSEVPQNLSASRPQDRQFILSSKKLLLSDSGFYLCAWASGRALSRSYNEQFFGPGTRLTVL.

V is TRBV5-8 and J is TRBJ1-2; a possible D gene is TRBD1 (6 bases). Trimming removed 5 bases from V and 4 bases from J, with 15 bases in between. There are 14 residues in the CDR3. The germline V gene encodes CDR1 SGHTS and CDR2 YDEGEE. CDR3 sequence reads: CASRLPGTTYGYTF. The CDR3 bases are TGTGCCAGCAGATTACCCGGGACAACCTATGGCTACACCTTC.

The chain recombines TRBV6-2 or TRBV6-3 with TRBJ2-7; the D gene is possibly TRBD2 (6 bases). The CDR3 is 15 residues long. Germline V gives CDR1 MNHEY, CDR2 SVGEGT. The germline V and J ends were trimmed by 2 bases and 2 bases, with 13 bases remaining between them. The CDR3 nucleotides read TGTGCCAGCAGTTACGAGGCTAGCGCGCCCTACGAGCAGTACTTC. Its translation: CASSYEASAPYEQYF.

J is TRBJ1-5 and V is TRBV19; D might be TRBD1 (6 bases). This CDR3 spans 11 amino acids. Trimming stripped 7 bases from V and 11 bases from J, with 12 bases between. Per germline, CDR1 LNHDA and CDR2 SQIVND (reference sequence). The CDR3 sequence is CASMGGGTQHF. The CDR3 nucleotides read TGTGCCAGTATGGGAGGGGGAACCCAGCATTTT.

V gene TRBV7-2 combines with J gene TRBJ2-1; TRBD2 might be the D (5 bases). The CDR3 length is 15 residues. Germline CDR1 is SGHTA and CDR2 is FQGNSA. V was shortened by 7 bases and J by 1 base, with 14 bases between the two germline ends. CDR3 coding DNA: TGTGCCAGCAAATTAGCGTTTAGTTCCTACAATGAGCAGTTCTTC. Encoded protein: CASKLAFSSYNEQFF.

In DNA, the CDR3 is TGTGCCAGCAGCTTAGTTCACAGCCTCTCCTACGAGCAGTACTTC. Protein: CASSLVHSLSYEQYF. This chain connects TRBV11-2 to TRBJ2-7; D remains unclear. Looked up from germline, CDR1 is SGHAT and CDR2 is FQNNGV. The CDR3 is 15 amino acids. Deletions cut 1 base from V and 0 bases from J, with 10 bases between.

This chain uses TRBV5-4 with TRBJ2-2, with a tentative D call TRBD2 (6 bases). CDR3 size: 14 residues. Germline V gene data show CDR1 as SGHNT and CDR2 as YYREEE (reference sequence). Trimming cost V 4 bases and J 9 bases, with 16 bases left between them. The CDR3 protein is CASSEGLTPWELFF. In nucleotides, the CDR3 is TGTGCCAGCAGCGAGGGACTGACTCCATGGGAGCTGTTTTTT.

The V and J genes are TRBV24-1 and TRBJ2-2; 9 bases map to TRBD2. This CDR3 region has 17 residues. From germline, CDR1 is KGHDR and CDR2 SFDVKD. The J segment lost 4 bases and the V segment lost 1 base, leaving 6 bases of the junction unmatched. CDR3 loop: CATSDFWTSVFTGELFF. CDR3 DNA sequence: TGTGCCACCAGTGATTTTTGGACTAGCGTTTTCACCGGGGAGCTGTTTTTT.

V gene TRBV19 combines with J gene TRBJ2-1, with 14 bases aligning to TRBD2. This CDR3 region has 15 residues. CDR1 and CDR2 from the germline V gene are LNHDA and SQIVND (reference sequence). V shed 5 bases and J 7 bases; nucleotides not matched to a gene: 4. The CDR3 sequence is CASSARLAGGNEQFF. In DNA form, the CDR3 reads TGTGCCAGTAGTGCGAGACTAGCGGGAGGGAATGAGCAGTTCTTC.

This clone was recorded only once. This chain links TRBV29-1 with TRBJ1-1, with D uncertain. Germline-derived CDR1 and CDR2 are SQVTM and ANQGSEA. The CDR3 is 14 amino acids. V was trimmed by 1 base and J by 1 base, leaving 10 bases between them. CDR3 DNA: TGCAGCGTTGAAGGTAGAGTCACGAACACTGAAGCTTTCTTT. This gives the protein CSVEGRVTNTEAFF. The whole variable domain, remainder taken from reference TRBV29-1 and TRBJ1-1, is SAVISQKPSRDICQRGTSLTIQCQVDSQVTMMFWYRQQPGQSLTLIATANQGSEATYESGFVIDKFPISRPNLTFSTLTVSNMSPEDSSIYLCSVEGRVTNTEAFFGQGTRLTVV.

V gene TRBV3-1 (or the pseudogene TRBV3-2) combines with J gene TRBJ2-2; 7 positions agree with TRBD2. Per the germline V gene, CDR1 is LGHDT and CDR2 is YNNKEL (reference sequence). Trimming cost V 3 bases and J 4 bases; bases outside gene matches: 11. The CDR3 length is 17 residues. The CDR3 DNA follows: TGTGCCAGCAGCCACAACCCCGGACTAGGAGGCACCGGGGAGCTGTTTTTT. This translates into CASSHNPGLGGTGELFF.

V gene TRBV5-1 combines with J gene TRBJ2-5; 7 positions agree with TRBD1. The junction had 13 bases not matched to a gene; V was cut back by 8 bases and J by 0 bases. CDR1 and CDR2 (germline): SGHRS, YFSETQ. This CDR3 spans 16 amino acids. The CDR3 protein is CASRRGTDKYQETQYF. For the CDR3, the DNA is TGCGCCAGTAGGAGAGGGACAGATAAGTACCAAGAGACCCAGTACTTC.

The V call is TRBV5-4, the J call TRBJ2-1; 11 bases match TRBD2. Germline CDR1 is SGHNT and CDR2 is YYREEE (reference sequence). This CDR3 is 13 amino acids long. With 4 bases clipped from V and 11 bases from J, the junction kept 5 bases outside the gene matches. The CDR3 sequence is CASSGTSGSQQFF. CDR3 in DNA: TGTGCCAGCAGCGGGACTAGCGGAAGCCAGCAGTTCTTC.

The chain carries TRBV23-1 and TRBJ2-7; TRBD2 might be the D (6 bases). TRBV23-1 is an ORF, with its function uncertain. The V gene lost 4 bases and the J gene lost 7 bases, with 11 bases spanning the gap. The CDR3 contains 12 residues. The CDR3, as DNA: TGCGCCAGCAGTCGTCCGGAGGGTGAGCAGTACTTC. Its translation: CASSRPEGEQYF.

With regard to this clone: Other DNA sequences in this sample translate to the same CDR3. This chain uses TRBV5-1 with TRBJ2-1; D is unresolved. Deletions cut 0 bases from V and 6 bases from J, with 4 bases between. In germline, CDR1 is SGHRS, CDR2 YFSETQ. The CDR3 is 12 amino acids. The CDR3 DNA follows: TGCGCCAGCAGCTTGGGAGGCAATGAGCAGTTCTTC. The encoded protein is CASSLGGNEQFF.

The chain employs TRBV3-1 (or the pseudogene TRBV3-2) and TRBJ1-4, with D uncertain. Germline-derived CDR1 and CDR2 are LGHDT and YNNKEL (reference sequence). The V end lost 4 bases, the J end lost 3 bases, and 12 bases lay between the germline ends. The CDR3 totals 15 residues. The CDR3 coding sequence is TGTGCCAGCAGCCCGGGAGGGTTCGCTAATGAAAAACTGTTTTTT. It translates to CASSPGGFANEKLFF.

This sequence joins TRBV7-9 and TRBJ2-3; tentative D call: TRBD2 (5 bases). This CDR3 has 16 amino acids. The V end lost 7 bases, the J end lost 2 bases, and 19 bases lay between the germline ends. CDR1 is SEHNR, CDR2 FQNEAQ, per germline (reference sequence). CDR3 nucleotides: TGTGCCAGCACCATGCTTGTCGGGGATTCCACAGATACGCAGTATTTT. This encodes CASTMLVGDSTDTQYF. Variable domain in full (rest from reference TRBV7-9 and TRBJ2-3): DTGVSQNPRHKITKRGQNVTFRCDPISEHNRLYWYRQTLGQGPEFLTYFQNEAQLEKSRLLSDRFSAERPKGSFSTLEIQRTEQGDSAMYLCASTMLVGDSTDTQYFGPGTRLTVL.

The chain combines TRBV4-2 with TRBJ2-1; D possibly corresponds to TRBD2 (5 bases). The CDR3 is made up of 16 amino acids. V was cut by 4 bases and J by 2 bases, with 15 bases left in between. Germline CDR1 and CDR2: LGHNA and YNFKEQ. DNA for the CDR3: TGTGCCAGCAGCCCGACAACTAGTGGGACCTACAATGAGCAGTTCTTC. As protein: CASSPTTSGTYNEQFF.

The chain uses TRBV7-9 and TRBJ1-1; D unresolved. V lost 8 bases and J 4 bases, leaving 11 bases between the germline ends. Germline CDR1 and CDR2: SEHNR and FQNEAQ (reference sequence). This CDR3 comprises 12 residues. CDR3 protein: CASVAGFTEAFF. For the CDR3, the DNA is TGTGCCAGCGTGGCAGGATTCACTGAAGCTTTCTTT. Together with reference TRBV7-9 and TRBJ1-1, the CDR3 gives the full variable domain: DTGVSQNPRHKITKRGQNVTFRCDPISEHNRLYWYRQTLGQGPEFLTYFQNEAQLEKSRLLSDRFSAERPKGSFSTLEIQRTEQGDSAMYLCASVAGFTEAFFGQGTRLTVV.

This chain uses TRBV6-5 with TRBJ1-6; D call uncertain. V lost 0 bases and J lost 6, with 6 bases in between. Germline V lookup: CDR1 MNHEY, CDR2 SVGAGI. The CDR3 runs to 14 residues. CDR3 sequence reads: CASSYSNTNSPLHF. The CDR3 bases are TGTGCCAGCAGTTACTCTAACACTAATTCACCCCTCCACTTT.

V and J are TRBV7-6 and TRBJ2-1; D remains ambiguous. The CDR3 contains 13 residues. The germline gives CDR1 SGHVS, CDR2 FNYEAQ. Trimming shortened V by 3 bases and J by 1 base, and 4 bases separated the two germline ends. CDR3 loop: CASSFQSYNEQFF. The CDR3 bases are TGTGCCAGCAGCTTTCAATCCTACAATGAGCAGTTCTTC.

The rearrangement joins TRBV2 to TRBJ1-6; 9 bases fit TRBD1. The CDR3 sequence is 16 residues long. Germline V gene sequence: CDR1 SNHLY, CDR2 FYNNEI. Losses at the gene ends were 6 bases for V and 5 bases for J; bases not matched to a gene: 8. CDR3 coding DNA: TGTGCCAGCAGGCTCGACAGGGGGACAAATAATTCACCCCTCCACTTT. Its translation: CASRLDRGTNNSPLHF.

The genes are TRBV4-2 and TRBJ1-5, with TRBD1 matching over 10 bases. V shed 6 bases and J 2 bases; nucleotides not matched to a gene: 4. The CDR3 totals 15 residues. Looked up from germline, CDR1 is LGHNA and CDR2 is YNFKEQ. This CDR3 is CASRPDRGGNQPQHF. The CDR3 DNA is TGTGCCAGCAGGCCGGACAGGGGGGGCAATCAGCCCCAGCATTTT.

This CDR3 reads CASSLDRQGTAFF. As DNA, the CDR3 is TGCGCCAGCAGCTTGGACCGGCAGGGGACGGCTTTCTTT. This rearrangement joins TRBV5-1 to TRBJ1-1; TRBD1 is a possible D gene (6 bases). The CDR3 is made up of 13 amino acids. Between the trimmed V and J ends, which lost 0 bases and 11 bases, there was a span of 14 bases. CDR1 and CDR2 (germline): SGHRS, YFSETQ.

The CDR3 region has the DNA TGTGCCAGCAGCCCCCGACAGAATTCACAATCTGGAAACACCATATATTTT. This encodes CASSPRQNSQSGNTIYF. V and J are TRBV5-4 and TRBJ1-3; TRBD1 might be the D (5 bases). Per germline, CDR1 SGHNT and CDR2 YYREEE (reference sequence). This CDR3 is built from 17 residues. Trimming took off 4 bases at V and 1 base at J, with 18 bases between the two ends.